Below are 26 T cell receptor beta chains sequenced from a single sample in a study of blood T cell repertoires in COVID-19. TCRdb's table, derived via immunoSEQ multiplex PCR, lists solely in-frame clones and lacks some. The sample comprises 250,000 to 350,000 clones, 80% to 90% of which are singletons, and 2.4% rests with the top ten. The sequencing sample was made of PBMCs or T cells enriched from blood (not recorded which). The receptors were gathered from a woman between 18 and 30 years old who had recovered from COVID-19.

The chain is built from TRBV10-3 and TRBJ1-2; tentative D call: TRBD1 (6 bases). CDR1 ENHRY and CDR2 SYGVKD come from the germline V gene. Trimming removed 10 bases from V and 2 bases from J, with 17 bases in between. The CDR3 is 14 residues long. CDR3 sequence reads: CATQGTGGNYGYTF. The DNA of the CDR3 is TGTGCCACCCAAGGGACGGGGGGCAACTATGGCTACACCTTC.

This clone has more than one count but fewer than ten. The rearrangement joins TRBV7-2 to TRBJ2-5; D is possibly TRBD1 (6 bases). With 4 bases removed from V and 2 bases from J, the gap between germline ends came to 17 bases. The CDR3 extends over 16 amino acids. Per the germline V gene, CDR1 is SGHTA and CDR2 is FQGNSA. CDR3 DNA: TGTGCCAGCAGCTCCTTAGGACAGAGAGCTCAAGAGACCCAGTACTTC. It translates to CASSSLGQRAQETQYF.

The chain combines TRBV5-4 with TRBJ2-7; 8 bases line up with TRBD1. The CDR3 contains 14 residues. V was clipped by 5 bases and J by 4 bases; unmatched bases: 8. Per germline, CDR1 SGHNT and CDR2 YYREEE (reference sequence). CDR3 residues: CASSRGQGRYEQYF. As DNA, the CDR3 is TGTGCCAGCAGTCGAGGACAGGGTCGGTACGAGCAGTACTTC.

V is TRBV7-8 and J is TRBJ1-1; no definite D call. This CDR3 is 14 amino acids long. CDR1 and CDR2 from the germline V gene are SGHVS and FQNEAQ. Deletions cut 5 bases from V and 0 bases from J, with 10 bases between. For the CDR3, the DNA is TGTGCCAGCAGCAGGGAGGCTATGAACACTGAAGCTTTCTTT. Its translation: CASSREAMNTEAFF.

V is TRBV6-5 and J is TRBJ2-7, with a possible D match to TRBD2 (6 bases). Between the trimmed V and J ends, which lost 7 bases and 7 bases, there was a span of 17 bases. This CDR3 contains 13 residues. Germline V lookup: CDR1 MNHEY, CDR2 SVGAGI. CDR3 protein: CASKDRDAGEQYF. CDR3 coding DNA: TGTGCCAGCAAAGACCGGGACGCGGGGGAGCAGTACTTC.

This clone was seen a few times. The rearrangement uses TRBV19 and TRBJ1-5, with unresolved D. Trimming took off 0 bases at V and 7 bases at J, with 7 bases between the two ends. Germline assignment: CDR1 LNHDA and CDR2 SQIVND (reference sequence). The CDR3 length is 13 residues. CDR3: CASSIDKRQPQHF. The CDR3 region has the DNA TGTGCCAGTAGTATAGATAAACGGCAGCCCCAGCATTTT.

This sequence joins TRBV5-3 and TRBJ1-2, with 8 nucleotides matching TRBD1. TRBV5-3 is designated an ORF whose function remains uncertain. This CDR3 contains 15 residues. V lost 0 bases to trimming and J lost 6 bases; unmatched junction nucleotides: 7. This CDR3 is CARSLGEKTGDGYTF. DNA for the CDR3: TGTGCCAGAAGCTTGGGGGAGAAGACAGGGGATGGCTACACCTTC.

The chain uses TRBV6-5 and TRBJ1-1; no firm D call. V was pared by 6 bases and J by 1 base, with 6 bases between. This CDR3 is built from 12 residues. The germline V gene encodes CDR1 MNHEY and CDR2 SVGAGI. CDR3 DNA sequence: TGTGCCAGCAGGGGCCCGAACACTGAAGCTTTCTTT. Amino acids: CASRGPNTEAFF.

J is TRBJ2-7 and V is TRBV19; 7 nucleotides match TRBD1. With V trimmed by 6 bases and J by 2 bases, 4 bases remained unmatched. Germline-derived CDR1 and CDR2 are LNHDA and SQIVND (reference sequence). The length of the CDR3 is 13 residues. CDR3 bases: TGTGCCAGTAGACCGACAGGGACCTACGAGCAGTACTTC. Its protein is CASRPTGTYEQYF.

Here the CDR3 reads CASSLETGTNTGELFF. The CDR3 DNA sequence: TGCGCCAGCAGCCTAGAGACAGGGACGAACACCGGGGAGCTGTTTTTT. The chain employs TRBV5-1 and TRBJ2-2; 7 nucleotides agree with TRBD1. Trimming removed 4 bases from V and 0 bases from J; junction bases left unmatched: 6. There are 16 residues in the CDR3. Germline CDR1 is SGHRS and CDR2 is YFSETQ.

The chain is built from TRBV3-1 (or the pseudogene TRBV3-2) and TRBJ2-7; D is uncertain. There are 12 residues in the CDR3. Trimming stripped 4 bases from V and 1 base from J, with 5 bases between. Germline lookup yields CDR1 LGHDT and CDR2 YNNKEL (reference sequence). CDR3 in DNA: TGTGCCAGCAGCCGACTGTCCTACGAGCAGTACTTC. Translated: CASSRLSYEQYF.

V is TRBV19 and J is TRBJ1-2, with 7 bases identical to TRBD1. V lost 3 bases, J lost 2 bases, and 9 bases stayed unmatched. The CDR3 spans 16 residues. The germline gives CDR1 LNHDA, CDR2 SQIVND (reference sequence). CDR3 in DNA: TGTGCCAGTAGTATTCCCAGACAGGGTCTGAACTATGGCTACACCTTC. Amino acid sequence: CASSIPRQGLNYGYTF.

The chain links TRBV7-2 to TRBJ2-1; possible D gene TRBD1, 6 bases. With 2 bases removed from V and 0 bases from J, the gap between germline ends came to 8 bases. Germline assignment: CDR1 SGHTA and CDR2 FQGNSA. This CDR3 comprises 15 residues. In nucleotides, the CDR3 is TGTGCCAGCAGCTTAAGCAGGGGCTCCTACAATGAGCAGTTCTTC. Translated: CASSLSRGSYNEQFF.

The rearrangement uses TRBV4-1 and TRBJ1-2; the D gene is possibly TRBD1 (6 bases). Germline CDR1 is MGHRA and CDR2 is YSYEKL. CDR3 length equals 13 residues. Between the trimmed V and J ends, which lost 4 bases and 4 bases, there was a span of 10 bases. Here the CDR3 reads CASSRTGSYGYTF. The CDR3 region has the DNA TGCGCCAGCAGCCGAACAGGGAGCTATGGCTACACCTTC.

Here the CDR3 DNA reads TGTGCCAGCAGCCTTGGGGGGAGAAGTTATGGCTACACCTTC. Amino acid sequence: CASSLGGRSYGYTF. The gene calls are TRBV7-9 and TRBJ1-2, with D maybe TRBD1 (5 bases). Deletions cut 5 bases from V and 5 bases from J, with 15 bases between. From germline, CDR1 is SEHNR and CDR2 FQNEAQ (reference sequence). The CDR3 spans 14 residues.

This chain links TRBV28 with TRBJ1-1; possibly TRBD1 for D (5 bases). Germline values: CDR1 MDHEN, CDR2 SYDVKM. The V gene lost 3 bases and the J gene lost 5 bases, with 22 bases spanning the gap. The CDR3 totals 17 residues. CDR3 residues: CASSLYWTGGDRTEAFF. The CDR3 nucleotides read TGTGCCAGCAGTTTGTACTGGACGGGGGGGGATCGAACTGAAGCTTTCTTT.

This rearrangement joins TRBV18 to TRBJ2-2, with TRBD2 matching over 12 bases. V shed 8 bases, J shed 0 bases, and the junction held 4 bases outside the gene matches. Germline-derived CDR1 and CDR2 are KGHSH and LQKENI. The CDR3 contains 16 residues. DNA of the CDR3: TGTGCCAGCCCGGGACTAGCGGGCCCGAACACCGGGGAGCTGTTTTTT. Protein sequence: CASPGLAGPNTGELFF.

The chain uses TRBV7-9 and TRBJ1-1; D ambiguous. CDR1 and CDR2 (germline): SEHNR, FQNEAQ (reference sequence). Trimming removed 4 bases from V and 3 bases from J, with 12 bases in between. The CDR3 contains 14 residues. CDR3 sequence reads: CASSSDTAHTEAFF. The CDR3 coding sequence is TGTGCCAGCAGCTCCGACACGGCGCACACTGAAGCTTTCTTT.

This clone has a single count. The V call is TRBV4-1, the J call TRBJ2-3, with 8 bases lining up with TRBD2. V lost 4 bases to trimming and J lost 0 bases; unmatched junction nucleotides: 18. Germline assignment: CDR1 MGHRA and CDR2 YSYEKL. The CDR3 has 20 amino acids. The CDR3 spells CASSPGGGAGEQYSTDTQYF. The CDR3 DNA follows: TGCGCCAGCAGCCCGGGCGGGGGAGCGGGGGAACAGTATAGCACAGATACGCAGTATTTT.

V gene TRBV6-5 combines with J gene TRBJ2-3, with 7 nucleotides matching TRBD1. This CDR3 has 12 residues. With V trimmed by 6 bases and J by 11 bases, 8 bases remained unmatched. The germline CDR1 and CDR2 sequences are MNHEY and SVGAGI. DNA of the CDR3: TGTGCCAGCAGGGCGACAGGGTTTGAGCAGTATTTT. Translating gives CASRATGFEQYF.

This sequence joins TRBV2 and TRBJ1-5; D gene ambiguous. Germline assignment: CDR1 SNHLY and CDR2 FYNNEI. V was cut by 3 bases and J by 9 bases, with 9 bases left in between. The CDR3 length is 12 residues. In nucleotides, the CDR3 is TGTGCCAGCAGTGACGACTTGGGGCCCCAGCATTTT. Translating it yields CASSDDLGPQHF.

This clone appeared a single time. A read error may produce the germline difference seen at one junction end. The CDR3, as DNA: TGTGCCACCAGCGGAGAGAGGGTTCGGTATAATTCACCCCTCCACTTT. It codes for CATSGERVRYNSPLHF. The chain combines TRBV15 with TRBJ1-6; D is unclear. There are 16 residues in the CDR3. Looked up from germline, CDR1 is LNHNV and CDR2 is YYDKDF (reference sequence).

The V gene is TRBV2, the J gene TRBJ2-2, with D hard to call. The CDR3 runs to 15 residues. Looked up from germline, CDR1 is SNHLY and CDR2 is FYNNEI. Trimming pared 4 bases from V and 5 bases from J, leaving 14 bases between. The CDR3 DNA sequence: TGTGCCAGCAGTGGGTTGCCTAGAGGAACCGGGGAGCTGTTTTTT. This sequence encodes CASSGLPRGTGELFF. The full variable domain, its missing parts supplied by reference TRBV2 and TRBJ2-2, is EPEVTQTPSHQVTQMGQEVILRCVPISNHLYFYWYRQILGQKVEFLVSFYNNEISEKSEIFDDQFSVERPDGSNFTLKIRSTKLEDSAMYFCASSGLPRGTGELFFGEGSRLTVL.

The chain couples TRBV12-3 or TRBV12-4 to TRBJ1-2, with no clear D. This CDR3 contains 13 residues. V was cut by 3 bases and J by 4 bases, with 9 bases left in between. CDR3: CASSFRPVYGYTF. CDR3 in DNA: TGTGCCAGCAGTTTCAGGCCAGTCTATGGCTACACCTTC.

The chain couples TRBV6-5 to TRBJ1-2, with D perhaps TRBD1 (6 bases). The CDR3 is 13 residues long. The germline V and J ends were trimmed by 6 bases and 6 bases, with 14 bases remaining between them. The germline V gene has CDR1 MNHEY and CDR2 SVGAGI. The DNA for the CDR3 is TGTGCCAGCAGCCGGACCCGGACAGATGGCTACACCTTC. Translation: CASSRTRTDGYTF.

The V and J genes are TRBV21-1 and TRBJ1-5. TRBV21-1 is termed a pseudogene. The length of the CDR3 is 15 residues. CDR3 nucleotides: TGTGCCAGCAGCCACAAGAGGGCATGGGGTCAGCCCCAGCATTTT. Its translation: CASSHKRAWGQPQHF.